The subject of this entry is one T cell receptor beta chain. Its antigen is still unknown. TCRdb's table, derived via immunoSEQ multiplex PCR, lists solely in-frame clones and lacks some. This table holds 80,000 or so clones, around 87% found once. These data are taken from a study of OX40 agonist ivuxolimab in advanced cancers. Study summary: Partial responses occurred in three patients (one hepatocellular carcinoma, two cutaneous melanoma).

The CDR3 totals 14 residues. Germline V gene data show CDR1 as SQVTM and CDR2 as ANQGSEA. The V segment lost 5 bases and the J segment 1 base; nucleotides outside the gene matches: 7. Study-level findings and limits: The average count of expanded clones was higher among CD8+ T cells than among CD4+.

This chain links TRBV29-1 with TRBJ2-5; TRBD1 agrees at 7 bases. This receptor was obtained from an adult with an advanced solid tumor such as melanoma, head and neck, liver or kidney cancer. This specimen consisted of CD4+ or CD8+ T cells sorted from blood, obtained in a trial of the OX40 agonist ivuxolimab. The CDR3, as DNA: TGCAGCGTTACAGGGGCGGGTATCCAAGAGACCCAGTACTTC. Its protein product is CSVTGAGIQETQYF.